This T cell receptor beta chain was recorded in a study of beta chain features in type 1 diabetes. The V and J ends lost 6 bases and 2 bases, in that order; junction bases with no gene match: 13. CDR1 is MNHEY and CDR2 is SMNVEV in the germline V gene (reference sequence). The CDR3 totals 17 residues. This clone was detected a few times. Since all of the isolated RNA was reverse transcribed, expressed TCRB transcripts were what got sequenced. Repertoires were generated with immunoSEQ multiplex PCR, while TCRdb's copy carries only in-frame clones and drops some. The repertoire holds about 620,000 clones, with roughly a sixth as singletons.

The sequenced sample was naive CD4+ T cells from blood. V gene TRBV27 combines with J gene TRBJ1-2; TRBD1 matches 9 bases. The TCR originated in a man younger than 35 in good health. The CDR3 reads CASRKTGQGGPNYGYTF. In nucleotides, the CDR3 is TGTGCCAGCAGAAAAACGGGACAGGGAGGACCGAACTATGGCTACACCTTC.